This note documents a single TCR beta chain sequence. Other DNA sequences of this sample code for an identical CDR3. The data were taken from a study of OX40 agonist ivuxolimab in advanced cancers. Germline assignment: CDR1 MNHNS and CDR2 SASEGT. The CDR3 length is 11 residues. With 6 bases removed from V and 3 bases from J, the gap between germline ends came to 3 bases. Assay used: immunoSEQ multiplex PCR; TCRdb lists only in-frame clones, some missing. The sample has approximately 99,000 clones, more than 85% seen once; the top ten hold over 0.6%. This TCR came from an adult with an advanced solid tumor such as melanoma, head and neck, liver or kidney cancer. The source material was CD4+ or CD8+ T cells sorted from blood, sampled in a trial of the OX40 agonist ivuxolimab. The V gene is TRBV6-1, the J gene TRBJ2-1; D not certain. The CDR3 DNA reads TGTGCCAGCAGCAACTACAATGAGCAGTTCTTC. Translation: CASSNYNEQFF.